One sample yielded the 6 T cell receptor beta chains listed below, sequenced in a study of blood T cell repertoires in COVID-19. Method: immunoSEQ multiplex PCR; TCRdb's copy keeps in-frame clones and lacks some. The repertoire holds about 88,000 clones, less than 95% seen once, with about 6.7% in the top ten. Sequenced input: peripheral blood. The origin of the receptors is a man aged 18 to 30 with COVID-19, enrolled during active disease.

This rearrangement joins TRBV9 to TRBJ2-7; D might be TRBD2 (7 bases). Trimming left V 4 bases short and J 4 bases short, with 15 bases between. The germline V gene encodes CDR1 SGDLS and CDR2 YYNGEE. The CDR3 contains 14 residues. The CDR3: CASSPGGSQYEQYF. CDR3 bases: TGTGCCAGCAGCCCGGGGGGCTCCCAATACGAGCAGTACTTC.

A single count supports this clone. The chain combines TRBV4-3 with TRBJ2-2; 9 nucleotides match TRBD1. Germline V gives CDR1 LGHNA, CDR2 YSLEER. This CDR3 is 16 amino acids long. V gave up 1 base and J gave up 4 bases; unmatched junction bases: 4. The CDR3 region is CASSQGGQGFTGELFF. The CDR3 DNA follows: TGCGCCAGCAGCCAAGGGGGACAGGGCTTCACCGGGGAGCTGTTTTTT.

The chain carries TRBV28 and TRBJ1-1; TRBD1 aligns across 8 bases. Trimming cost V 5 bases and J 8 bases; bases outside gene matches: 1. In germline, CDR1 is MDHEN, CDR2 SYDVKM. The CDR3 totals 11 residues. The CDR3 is CASSNRGEAFF. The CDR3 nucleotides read TGTGCCAGCAGTAACAGGGGGGAAGCTTTCTTT.

This CDR3 is CASSQDRGIAETQYF. DNA for the CDR3: TGCGCCAGCAGCCAAGATAGGGGGATAGCGGAGACCCAGTACTTC. The chain joins TRBV4-3 to TRBJ2-5; tentatively, D is TRBD1 (6 bases). Per the germline V gene, CDR1 is LGHNA and CDR2 is YSLEER. CDR3 length: 15 residues. Trimming removed 0 bases from V and 5 bases from J, with 13 bases in between.

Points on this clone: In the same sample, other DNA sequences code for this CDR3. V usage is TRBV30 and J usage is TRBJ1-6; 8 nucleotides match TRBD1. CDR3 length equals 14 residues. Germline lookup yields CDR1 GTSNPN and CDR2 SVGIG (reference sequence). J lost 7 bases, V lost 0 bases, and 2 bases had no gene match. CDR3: CAWSVGQGNSPLHF. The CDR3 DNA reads TGTGCCTGGAGTGTAGGACAGGGCAATTCACCCCTCCACTTT.

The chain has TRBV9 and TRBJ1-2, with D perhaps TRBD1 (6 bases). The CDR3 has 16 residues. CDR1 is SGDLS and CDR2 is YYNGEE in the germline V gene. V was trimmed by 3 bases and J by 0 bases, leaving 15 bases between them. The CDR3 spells CASSGGGIGTNYGYTF. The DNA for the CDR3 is TGTGCCAGCAGCGGAGGGGGAATTGGGACTAACTATGGCTACACCTTC. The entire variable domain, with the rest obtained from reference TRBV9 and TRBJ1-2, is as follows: DSGVTQTPKHLITATGQRVTLRCSPRSGDLSVYWYQQSLDQGLQFLIQYYNGEERAKGNILERFSAQQFPDLHSELNLSSLELGDSALYFCASSGGGIGTNYGYTFGSGTRLTVV.